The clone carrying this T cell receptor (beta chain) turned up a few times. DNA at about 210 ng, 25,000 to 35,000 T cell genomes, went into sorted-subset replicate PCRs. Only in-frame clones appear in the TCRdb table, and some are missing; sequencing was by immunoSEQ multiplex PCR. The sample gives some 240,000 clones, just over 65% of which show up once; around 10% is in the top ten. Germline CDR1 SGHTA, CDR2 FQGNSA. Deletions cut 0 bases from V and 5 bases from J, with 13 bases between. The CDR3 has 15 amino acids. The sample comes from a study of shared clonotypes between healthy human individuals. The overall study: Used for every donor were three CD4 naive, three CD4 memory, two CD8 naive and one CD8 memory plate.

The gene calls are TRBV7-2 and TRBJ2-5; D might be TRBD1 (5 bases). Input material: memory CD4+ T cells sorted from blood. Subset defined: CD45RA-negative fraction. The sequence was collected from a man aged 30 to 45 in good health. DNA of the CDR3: TGTGCCAGCAGCTTAGCGATAGGGGCAGGGGAGACCCAGTACTTC. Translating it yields CASSLAIGAGETQYF.